This TCR beta chain was retrieved from a study of blood T cells in healthy people across ages. A second PCR of roughly 7 to 11 cycles used a sample-barcoded 5' primer and a J-beta primer mix. Each TCR beta cDNA got a 12-nucleotide random molecular identifier. TCRdb used MiXCR to reprocess the 5' RACE reads, holding one entry per CDR3 protein. This repertoire shows roughly 500,000 distinct CDR3 sequences, 27% found once; its top ten account for less than 20%. The study recruited healthy Caucasian donors from Russia who were aged about 6 to 95. This clonotype was detected once. Compared with germline, one end of the junction differs, possibly owing to a read error. The CDR3 consists of 14 residues. CDR1 SSHAT and CDR2 FNYEAQ come from the germline V gene (reference sequence).

Sequencing was performed on blood. The source is a woman between 65 and 79 years old in good health. The rearrangement joins TRBV7-7 to TRBJ2-1; D remains unclear. The CDR3 DNA follows: TGTGCTAGCAAGGAGCGCCCCTCCTACAATGAGCAGTTCTTC. This codes for CASKERPSYNEQFF.